This entry is about one TCR beta chain. This specimen belongs to a study of blood T cell repertoires in COVID-19. The overall study: The United States, Italy and Spain provided the acute and convalescent COVID-19 samples. The analysed material was cDNA or gDNA that came from T cells, B-cell-depleted T cells, or PBMCs.

Study processing details: Reference gene primer amplification yielded estimated nucleated cell counts. Data came from immunoSEQ multiplex PCR; TCRdb stores just in-frame clones and leaves some out. The D gene and trimming were derived from the DNA, and the V and J assignments and clone size from that table. The repertoire holds roughly 100,000 clones, with about nine tenths as singletons. The germline V gene has CDR1 SGHRS and CDR2 YFSETQ. This CDR3 comprises 15 residues. The V and J ends lost 2 bases and 0 bases, in that order; junction bases with no gene match: 4. This chain uses TRBV5-1 with TRBJ1-1; 7 bases match TRBD1. The origin of this receptor is a man younger than 35 with acute or convalescent COVID-19. The sequenced material came from peripheral blood. In DNA, the CDR3 is TGCGCCAGCAGCTTACAGGGGAATCTGAACACTGAAGCTTTCTTT. The encoded protein is CASSLQGNLNTEAFF.